This entry concerns a single T cell receptor beta chain. It has no known antigen specificity. Base qualities are not recorded, but no much larger clone differs from it by a single base. In total, fewer than 750 healthy bone marrow donors made up the cohort. Cohort members were all nominally healthy when sampled, although unrecorded immune exposures were likely present. The donor tested CMV seropositive and was one of the 289 seropositive cohort members. Each donor provided a peripheral blood sample, and peripheral blood mononuclear cells were used for TCR beta sequencing. Genomic DNA was extracted from the blood cell samples with the Qiagen DNeasy Blood Extraction Kit. This sample is drawn from a study of cytomegalovirus exposure and HLA in healthy donors (dated by TCRdb to 2016 to 2017). Describing the broader study: An earlier analysis of approximately 640 of the donors reported about 250 Gb of sequence data and around 120 million unique TCR beta sequences from about 200 million T cells. An early release that covered approximately 600 HLA-typed donors contained approximately 320 gigabases of sequencing data and roughly 84 million unique TCR sequences. Of the roughly 400 genotyped donors, around 81% fell in the genetic ancestry cluster associated with self-reported Caucasian donors. The study aimed to test whether signatures of past pathogen exposure could be identified by cataloging public T cell receptors. The T cell repertoires of 700 or so subjects were profiled by immunosequencing and related to cytomegalovirus serostatus. Along with the approximately 620-subject first cohort, a separate validation cohort of 120 different subjects was used. To predict cytomegalovirus infection status, the study brought together high-throughput TCR immunosequencing, statistical association of individual TCRs with disease status, and machine learning. In a later analysis, previously published TCR beta repertoires from about 670 donors were re-analyzed and high-resolution HLA genotyping was added so that TCR occurrence patterns could be studied. Rather than using new phenotypic data, the later analysis identified candidate immune exposures from TCR beta sequences and from how often those sequences occurred across donors. An earlier analysis of 587 of the donors used high-throughput TCR beta sequencing to judge whether each TCR beta V gene segment behaved as functional or pseudogenic. Donor age, sex, ethnicity and CMV serostatus were collected together with the repertoire data. A later genetic analysis took genome-wide SNP genotypes for about 55% of the 666 donors and used that subset as a discovery cohort. Every repertoire in the discovery cohort had been generated on one and the same sequencing platform. HLA typing covered class I and class II loci at four-digit resolution. Typing coverage differed by locus: A, B, C, DRB1 and DQB1 were typed in about 620-640 donors, DQA1 in about 560, DPA1 in around 600, and DPB1 in around 490. Four or five DR-DQ haplotypes were handled as single units for association and clustering, since linkage in the cohort was strong. Across approximately 420 genotyped donors of the cohort, an average of about 240,000 unique TCR beta nucleotide sequences per donor were sequenced, and about a sixth of those sequences were non-productive. Study-wide conclusions, independent of this receptor: Broadly in line with IMGT annotations, most TCR beta V segments showed up in productive rearrangements about 87% or about 30% of the time in an earlier analysis of 450 to 600 of the donors. In a later analysis, HLA-associated TCR beta chains were found to be more clonally expanded and to have lower generation probabilities than equally common non-associated chains. According to a later analysis, parvovirus B19, influenza, CMV and Epstein-Barr virus appeared linked to several top co-occurrence clusters. Because some donors lacked HLA typing at each locus, the association tests relied only on the typed subset. In both the original and validation cohorts, the classifier was reported to diagnose cytomegalovirus status with high specificity and sensitivity. Immune exposure information for the cohort was limited to CMV serostatus. This cohort had only TCR beta chains sequenced, and the lack of alpha or paired-chain data limited which features could be detected. The study listed approximately 150 TCR beta chains as associated with cytomegalovirus. Linkage disequilibrium might explain the correlated functional status among segregating V segments, but an unknown experimental factor could not be ruled out. Roughly uniform sequencing depth across donors was assumed in presence/absence analyses, although this assumption may not hold. A further reported finding was that TCR beta sequences accurately predicted the HLA-A and HLA-B alleles for most subjects in the first cohort. An association between a missense DCLRE1C variant and V-gene and J-gene trimming of TCR beta chains was found in a later genetic analysis and replicated in an independent cohort. The 87-base-pair reads could not distinguish some IMGT-functional V segments, including TRBV6-2 and TRBV6-3, so those segments were excluded. In a later genetic analysis, fewer N-insertions in productive TCRs were reported among donors in an Asian-associated ancestry cluster than the roughly 700-donor mean. The authors suggested that the approach could potentially be generalized to other disease states and immunological phenotypes. Specific HLA alleles were associated with 16,951 TCR beta sequences at a false discovery rate of 0.05 in a later analysis. Because counts were too low, fewer than 20 rarely observed V segments, including chromosome 9 orphons, were excluded from the earlier analysis of fewer than 650 of the donors. In vitro tests confirmed that a few of the cytomegalovirus-associated TCR beta chains recognize cytomegalovirus antigens. A later analysis found that TCR association rates varied across HLA loci, with DRB1 alleles showing the most associated TCRs and HLA-C alleles the fewest. According to a later analysis, most CMV-associated TCR beta chains appeared to be HLA-restricted, and the HLA associations seemed to be driven largely by CMV exposure. While some public TCRs were present in many individuals, most TCR sequences turned up only very rarely across donors. Strong co-occurrence of HLA alleles, especially DR and DQ, made assigning TCR associations to individual alleles difficult. A cluster of highly shared sequence variants was judged likely to be a technical artifact of the sequencing pipeline.

CDR1 and CDR2 are drawn from the germline V gene: MNHEY, SVGAGI. The CDR3 runs 12 residues from the cysteine to the phenylalanine. Only the CDR3 part of the read is kept: 36 bases, read in frame from the first base. Trimming takes 5 bases from V and 6 bases from J, and the germline ends sit 9 bases apart. The library was obtained by the immunoSEQ multiplex PCR assay. For the multiplex PCR, a mixture combining 60 forward primers for TCR Vbeta segments and 13 reverse primers for TCR Jbeta segments was used. The CDR3 region of rearranged TCR beta genes was amplified from genomic DNA with a multiplex PCR assay. The Illumina HiSeq System was used to sequence the amplified TCR beta libraries as 87-base-pair reads. The source study handled its data this way. A later analysis tallied about 77 million unique TCR beta chains across the 600 to 700 repertoires, and around 12 million of those chains were shared by two or more donors. To remove PCR and sequencing errors, raw reads were error-corrected and collapsed into unique sequences using a nearest-neighbor algorithm that merged closely related sequences. Alignment of CDR3 sequences to IMGT reference sequences was used to assign V, D and J gene segments. For a sequence to be retained, a match of at least six nucleotides to both a V gene segment and a J gene segment was required. Rearrangements were classified as productive when the CDR3 lacked stop codons and remained in frame with V and J, and all other rearrangements were classified as non-productive. Following IMGT convention, CDR3 was defined as the stretch from the second conserved V-encoded cysteine to the conserved J-encoded phenylalanine. Sequences without an unambiguous match to a single V gene segment were excluded from the earlier analysis of over 500 of the donors. In an earlier analysis of some 590 of the donors, a V segment was called functional when productive rearrangements were above 56.7%, and segregating when the standard deviation between donors exceeded 5%. A statistical classification framework was developed to diagnose cytomegalovirus status using the catalog of TCR beta chain sequences. V and J gene assignment, in a later analysis, came from comparing TCR nucleotide sequences with IMGT/GENE-DB human TR gene sequences. In a later analysis, CDR3 sequences and most-parsimonious VDJ recombination scenarios were assigned using the TCRdist pipeline. In a later analysis, each TCR beta chain was defined by its CDR3 amino acid sequence together with its V-gene family, and reads lacking a unique V-gene family were excluded. To address suspected cross-contamination and a sequencing artifact, a later analysis removed approximately 600 highly shared, low-generation-probability nucleotide sequences. A later analysis calculated a clonal expansion index for each public chain from normalized within-repertoire ranks of inferred template counts. In a later analysis, generation probabilities were computed with a VDJ recombination model fitted to out-of-frame rearrangements, and the resulting probabilities were checked against IGoR. A later analysis scored TCR-TCR, TCR-HLA and TCR-CMV co-occurrence with hypergeometric tests, applying a repertoire-size bias correction to TCR pairs. False discovery rates were estimated in a later analysis by permuting HLA or CMV assignments 20 times. In a later analysis, co-occurring TCRs were grouped with DBSCAN, and TCRdist sequence similarity was added when clustering was performed within HLA-allele-positive subsets. For co-occurrence clustering, repertoires with fewer than 30,000 or more than 120,000 public chains were excluded, along with five or six repertoires with anomalous nucleotide sharing. In its TCRdb copy, this immuneACCESS table keeps in-frame sequences only and misses some clones. Where compared with another copy, unresolved V genes explain less than half of these, and the others have no known cause. D and trimming were read from the DNA, whereas the V and J calls and clone size are those reported in that table. Here the sample has some 140,000 clones; 70% to 85% occur a single time. The ten largest account for around 9.1% of the sample.

Sequencing was performed on PBMCs. This receptor was identified in a woman between 50 and 59 years old in good health and CMV-seropositive. This chain joins TRBV6-5 to TRBJ2-3; TRBD1 is a possible D gene, resting on 6 matching bases. For the CDR3, the sequence is CASSRGWDTQYF. The DNA sequence is TGTGCCAGCAGTAGGGGGTGGGATACGCAGTATTTT.